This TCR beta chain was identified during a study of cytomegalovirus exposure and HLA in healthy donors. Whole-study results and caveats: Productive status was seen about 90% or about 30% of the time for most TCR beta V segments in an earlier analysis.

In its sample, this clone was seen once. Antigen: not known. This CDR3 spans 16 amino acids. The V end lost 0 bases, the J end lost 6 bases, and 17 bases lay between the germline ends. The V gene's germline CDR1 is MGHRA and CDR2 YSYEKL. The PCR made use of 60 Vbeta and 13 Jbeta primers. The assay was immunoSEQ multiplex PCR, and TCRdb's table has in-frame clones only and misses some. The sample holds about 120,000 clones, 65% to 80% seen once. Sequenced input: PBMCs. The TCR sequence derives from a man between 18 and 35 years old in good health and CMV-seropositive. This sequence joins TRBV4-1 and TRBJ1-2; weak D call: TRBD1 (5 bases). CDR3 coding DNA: TGCGCCAGCAGCCAAGATCTTCAGGGCCTCACCGATGGCTACACCTTC. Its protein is CASSQDLQGLTDGYTF.